One and the same sample provided the 15 T cell receptor beta chains below, sequenced in a study of beta chain features in type 1 diabetes. Reverse transcribing all isolated RNA meant expressed TCRB transcripts were sequenced. Clones were read by immunoSEQ multiplex PCR, and TCRdb kept only the in-frame ones, dropping some. The data show about 60,000 clones, 59% seen once. Sequencing input: Tregs from blood. The receptors derive from a woman in her late teens or twenties in good health.

V gene TRBV7-8 combines with J gene TRBJ2-4, with a possible D match to TRBD1 (6 bases). V lost 3 bases, J lost 4 bases, and 7 bases lay in between. The length of the CDR3 is 13 residues. The germline V gene has CDR1 SGHVS and CDR2 FQNEAQ. The CDR3 region is CASSFTGKNIQYF. CDR3 in DNA: TGTGCCAGCAGCTTTACAGGGAAAAACATTCAGTACTTC. The full variable domain, with the rest looked up from reference TRBV7-8 and TRBJ2-4, is GAGVSQSPRYKVAKRGQDVALRCDPISGHVSLFWYQQALGQGPEFLTYFQNEAQLDKSGLPSDRFFAERPEGSVSTLKIQRTQQEDSAVYLCASSFTGKNIQYFGAGTRLSVL.

This clone was seen a few times. V and J are TRBV30 and TRBJ1-1, with TRBD1 identical over 11 bases. Trimming at V came to 3 bases and at J to 3 bases, leaving 6 bases not matched to a gene. The germline V gene has CDR1 GTSNPN and CDR2 SVGIG (reference sequence). The CDR3 sequence is 15 residues long. As DNA, the CDR3 is TGTGCCTGGAGGACAAGGACAGGGGGCGACACTGAAGCTTTCTTT. Protein product: CAWRTRTGGDTEAFF.

This clone has just one count. This chain uses TRBV14 with TRBJ1-2; TRBD1 is a possible D gene (5 bases). V lost 4 bases, J lost 3 bases, and 15 bases lay in between. Germline-derived CDR1 and CDR2 are SGHDN and FVKESK. The CDR3 totals 15 residues. CDR3 region: CASSLGKGLDYGYTF. The CDR3 DNA reads TGTGCCAGCAGCCTGGGAAAGGGGCTAGACTATGGCTACACCTTC.

V and J are TRBV4-1 and TRBJ2-6; D is unresolved. This CDR3 contains 18 residues. V was cut by 3 bases and J by 7 bases, with 22 bases left in between. Per the germline V gene, CDR1 is MGHRA and CDR2 is YSYEKL. This CDR3 reads CASSHATSGLLRANVLTF. The CDR3 DNA follows: TGCGCCAGCAGCCACGCTACGTCAGGCCTTCTGAGAGCCAACGTCCTGACTTTC.

The chain is built from TRBV19 and TRBJ2-1, with 7 bases lining up with TRBD2. Germline V gives CDR1 LNHDA, CDR2 SQIVND (reference sequence). The junction had 7 bases not matched to a gene; V was cut back by 5 bases and J by 6 bases. There are 14 residues in the CDR3. For the CDR3, the DNA is TGTGCCAGTAGTGGACTAGAGAGGGGCAATGAGCAGTTCTTC. This codes for CASSGLERGNEQFF.

The J gene is TRBJ2-1, the V gene TRBV7-2; D is ambiguous. The V end lost 1 base, the J end lost 2 bases, and 9 bases lay between the germline ends. In germline, CDR1 is SGHTA, CDR2 FQGNSA. CDR3 length: 15 amino acids. The CDR3 loop is CASSLEAQTYNEQFF. The CDR3 DNA sequence: TGTGCCAGCAGCTTAGAAGCGCAAACCTACAATGAGCAGTTCTTC.

This clone turned up a few times. V gene TRBV10-3 combines with J gene TRBJ2-5; 8 bases map to TRBD2. The CDR3 sequence is 17 residues long. Germline V lookup: CDR1 ENHRY, CDR2 SYGVKD. J lost 4 bases, V lost 0 bases, and 10 bases had no gene match. The DNA of the CDR3 is TGTGCCATCAGTGAGTCCCTTATCGGGAGGGGCGGAGAGACCCAGTACTTC. Protein: CAISESLIGRGGETQYF.

CDR3 coding DNA: TGTGCCATCAGCCGGGACATCGGCTACGAGCAGTACTTC. Its translation: CAISRDIGYEQYF. The chain carries TRBV10-3 and TRBJ2-7; the D gene is possibly TRBD1 (6 bases). Germline V gene lookup returns CDR1 ENHRY and CDR2 SYGVKD. The CDR3 is made up of 13 amino acids. V lost 6 bases and J lost 3, with 12 bases in between.

The chain recombines TRBV28 with TRBJ2-3, with a tentative D call TRBD2 (5 bases). V was trimmed by 10 bases and J by 2 bases, leaving 13 bases between them. Germline values: CDR1 MDHEN, CDR2 SYDVKM. This CDR3 spans 13 amino acids. The CDR3 sequence: CATFSENTDTQYF. The CDR3 bases are TGTGCCACCTTTAGCGAAAACACAGATACGCAGTATTTT.

The chain carries TRBV7-9 and TRBJ2-4; a possible D gene is TRBD2 (5 bases). Looked up from germline, CDR1 is SEHNR and CDR2 is FQNEAQ (reference sequence). The CDR3 consists of 12 residues. Trimming took off 3 bases at V and 8 bases at J, with 8 bases between the two ends. The CDR3 sequence: CASSLFGDIQYF. The CDR3 DNA follows: TGTGCCAGCAGCTTGTTCGGGGACATTCAGTACTTC.

This chain joins TRBV5-4 and TRBJ2-3; 7 nucleotides line up with TRBD1. Germline lookup yields CDR1 SGHNT and CDR2 YYREEE (reference sequence). The CDR3 contains 14 residues. J was trimmed by 2 bases and V by 4 bases; bases with no gene match: 4. CDR3 sequence: CASSAGQATDTQYF. The CDR3 DNA sequence: TGTGCCAGCAGCGCTGGACAGGCCACAGATACGCAGTATTTT.

This chain links TRBV4-2 with TRBJ1-2; 11 bases agree with TRBD1. The germline gives CDR1 LGHNA, CDR2 YNFKEQ. V shed 3 bases, J shed 1 base, and the junction held 4 bases outside the gene matches. This CDR3 is 16 amino acids long. For the CDR3, the DNA is TGTGCCAGCAGCCAGGGGACAGGGGGAAGTAACTATGGCTACACCTTC. Amino acids: CASSQGTGGSNYGYTF.

The rearrangement uses TRBV6-5 and TRBJ2-3; TRBD1 is a possible D gene (5 bases). Per germline, CDR1 MNHEY and CDR2 SVGAGI. The CDR3 length is 15 residues. The V and J ends lost 2 bases and 8 bases respectively, with 17 bases between them. The CDR3 loop reads CASSYMGQGLGTQYF. The DNA of the CDR3 is TGTGCCAGCAGTTACATGGGGCAGGGCCTAGGTACGCAGTATTTT.

This clone turned up a few times. The chain recombines TRBV5-1 with TRBJ2-1; 7 bases align to TRBD1. Germline CDR1 and CDR2: SGHRS and YFSETQ. There are 15 residues in the CDR3. The J segment lost 5 bases and the V segment lost 0 bases, leaving 5 bases of the junction unmatched. CDR3 sequence (DNA): TGCGCCAGCAGCTTGGGGGTGACAGGGAACAATGAGCAGTTCTTC. Its protein is CASSLGVTGNNEQFF.

The chain couples TRBV6-6 to TRBJ2-2; 8 nucleotides agree with TRBD2. CDR3 length: 15 residues. Germline V gene data show CDR1 as MNHNY and CDR2 as SVGAGI (reference sequence). V trimming: 8 bases; J trimming: 7 bases; junction bases outside the gene matches: 12. The CDR3 here is CASWKTSGPHGELFF. DNA for the CDR3: TGTGCCAGCTGGAAAACTAGCGGTCCGCACGGGGAGCTGTTTTTT.